The clone carrying this T cell receptor beta chain was found a few times. Its specificity is not known. The data are from a study of response to subunit inactivated influenza vaccine. TCRdb fed the RT-PCR reads into MiXCR, producing one record per CDR3 protein. This table holds fewer than 700,000 distinct CDR3 sequences, under 15% found once. General study findings and limits: The authors suggested that few new T cells are recruited per seasonal influenza vaccination.

The source is a man in his forties or fifties who received an inactivated influenza vaccine. Sequenced material: PBMCs from blood, taken roughly 47 days after vaccination.

As DNA, the CDR3 is TGTGCCATCAGTGATTCCGCGTGGTCCTACGAGCAGTACTTC. This codes for CAISDSAWSYEQYF. This chain connects TRBV10-3 to TRBJ2-7; D is undetermined. The CDR3 totals 14 residues. V lost 3 bases and J lost 1, with 10 bases in between. Germline lookup yields CDR1 ENHRY and CDR2 SYGVKD.